A selection of T cell receptor beta chains follows, all from one sample in a study of cytomegalovirus exposure and HLA in healthy donors. TCRdb's copy holds only in-frame clones and misses some; the assay was immunoSEQ multiplex PCR. The sample lists approximately 120,000 clones, 94% occurring once. Material for sequencing was PBMCs. The receptors come from a woman between 18 and 29 years old in good health and CMV-seronegative. Both conserved end residues are part of each CDR3. Fields, in order: J gene, D gene, V gene, CDR3 DNA, CDR3 protein. The D gene is left open where the match is weak.

TRBJ1-4 | - | TRBV11-2 | TGTGCCAGCAGCCCAGGGGTTAATGAAAAACTGTTTTTT | CASSPGVNEKLFF
TRBJ2-1 | - | TRBV18 | TGTGCCAGCTCACCACCGATAGCCAGCCATGAGCAGTTCTTC | CASSPPIASHEQFF
TRBJ1-1 | TRBD1 | TRBV29-1 | TGCAGCGCCAACAGGGGGGACACTGAAGCTTTCTTT | CSANRGDTEAFF
TRBJ1-4 | - | TRBV19 | TGTGCCAGTAGTATAGAACGCGAGGAAAAACTGTTTTTT | CASSIEREEKLFF
TRBJ1-5 | TRBD1 | TRBV25-1 | TGTGCCAGCAGTGAATGGGCAGGGGGCTGGCAGCCCCAGCATTTT | CASSEWAGGWQPQHF
TRBJ2-7 | - | TRBV5-1 | TGCGCCAGCAGCTCAGCACCCAAGACAGACTACGAGCAGTACTTC | CASSSAPKTDYEQYF
TRBJ2-7 | TRBD1 | TRBV15 | TGTGCCACCAGCAGAGTCAGGGGGACCGAGCAGTACTTC | CATSRVRGTEQYF
TRBJ2-1 | TRBD1 | TRBV7-9 | TGTGCCAGCAGCCCTAGGGGTTCCCCGGGACAGGGATCCTACAATGAGCAGTTCTTC | CASSPRGSPGQGSYNEQFF
TRBJ1-1 | - | TRBV4-1 | TGCGCCAGCAGCCAAGATAGGGTTGGACAGAGGAACACTGAAGCTTTCTTT | CASSQDRVGQRNTEAFF
TRBJ1-1 | - | TRBV7-9 | TGTGCCAGCAGTCGCGGCGGGGGGTTGAACACTGAAGCTTTCTTT | CASSRGGGLNTEAFF
TRBJ2-7 | - | TRBV7-2 | TGTGCCAGCAGCTTCCAGGCCTCCTACGAGCAGTACTTC | CASSFQASYEQYF
TRBJ2-3 | TRBD2 | TRBV7-2 | TGTGCCAGCAGCCCCTGGCTAGCGGGTACTAGCACAGATACGCAGTATTTT | CASSPWLAGTSTDTQYF
TRBJ2-2 | - | TRBV19 | TGTGCCGCCGGGTCAAACGCCACCGGGGAGCTGTTTTTT | CAAGSNATGELFF
TRBJ2-2 | TRBD1 | TRBV5-1 | TGCGCCAGCAGCTTAGGACAGGGCATAACCGGGGAGCTGTTTTTT | CASSLGQGITGELFF
TRBJ1-6 | - | TRBV19 | TGTGCCAGTAGTCGTGACTGGACAGCCTCCTATAATTCACCCCTCCACTTT | CASSRDWTASYNSPLHF
TRBJ2-7 | TRBD1 | TRBV6-1 | TGTGCCAGCAGCAGACAGGGGGCGGCATACGAGCAGTACTTC | CASSRQGAAYEQYF
TRBJ2-1 | - | TRBV11-2 | TGTGCCAGCAGCTTAGAGCTAGTAGGAAATGAGCAGTTCTTC | CASSLELVGNEQFF
TRBJ2-2 | - | TRBV6-6 | TGTGCCACCCTATACACCGGGGAGCTGTTTTTT | CATLYTGELFF
TRBJ1-6 | - | TRBV15 | TGTGCCACCAGCAAACCTTACTACTCAGGGGCAAACAATTCACCCCTCCACTTT | CATSKPYYSGANNSPLHF